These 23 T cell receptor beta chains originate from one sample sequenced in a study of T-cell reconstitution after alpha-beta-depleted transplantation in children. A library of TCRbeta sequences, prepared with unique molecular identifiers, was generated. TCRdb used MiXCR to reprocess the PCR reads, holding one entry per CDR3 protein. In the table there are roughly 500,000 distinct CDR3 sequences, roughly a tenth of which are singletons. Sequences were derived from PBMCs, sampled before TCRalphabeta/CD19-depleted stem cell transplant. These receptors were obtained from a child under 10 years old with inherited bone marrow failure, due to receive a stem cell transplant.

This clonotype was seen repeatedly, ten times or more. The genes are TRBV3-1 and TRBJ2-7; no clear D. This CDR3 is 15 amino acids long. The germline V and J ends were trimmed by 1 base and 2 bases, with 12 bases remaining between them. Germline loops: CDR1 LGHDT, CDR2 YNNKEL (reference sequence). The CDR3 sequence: CASSQGRLVTYEQYF. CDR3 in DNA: TGTGCCAGCAGCCAAGGGAGACTGGTCACCTACGAGCAGTACTTC.

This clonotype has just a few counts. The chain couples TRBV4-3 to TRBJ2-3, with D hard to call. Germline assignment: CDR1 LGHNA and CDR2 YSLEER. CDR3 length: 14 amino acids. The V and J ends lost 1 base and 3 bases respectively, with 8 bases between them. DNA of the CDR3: TGCGCCAGCAGCCAAGGGTGGGATACAGATACGCAGTATTTT. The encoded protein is CASSQGWDTDTQYF.

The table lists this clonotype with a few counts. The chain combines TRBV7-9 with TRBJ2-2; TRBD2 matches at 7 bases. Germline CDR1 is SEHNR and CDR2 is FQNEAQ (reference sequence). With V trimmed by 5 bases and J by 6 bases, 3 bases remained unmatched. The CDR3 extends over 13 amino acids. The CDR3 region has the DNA TGTGCCAGCAGCCAACTAGCGCCCGGGGAGCTGTTTTTT. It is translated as CASSQLAPGELFF.

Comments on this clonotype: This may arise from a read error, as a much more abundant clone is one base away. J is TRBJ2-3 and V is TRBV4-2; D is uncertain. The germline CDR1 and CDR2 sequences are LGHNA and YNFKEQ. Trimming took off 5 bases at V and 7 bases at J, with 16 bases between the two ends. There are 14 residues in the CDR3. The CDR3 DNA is TGTGCCAGCAGCAGAAGGGCCGAAACATATACGCAGTATTTT. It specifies CASSRRAETYTQYF.

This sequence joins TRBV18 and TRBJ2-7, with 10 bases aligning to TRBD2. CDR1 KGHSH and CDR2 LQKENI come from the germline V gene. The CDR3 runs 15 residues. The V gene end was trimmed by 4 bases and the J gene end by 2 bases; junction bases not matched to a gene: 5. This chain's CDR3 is CASSLTSGVAYEQYF. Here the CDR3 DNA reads TGTGCCAGCTCACTAACTAGCGGGGTCGCCTACGAGCAGTACTTC.

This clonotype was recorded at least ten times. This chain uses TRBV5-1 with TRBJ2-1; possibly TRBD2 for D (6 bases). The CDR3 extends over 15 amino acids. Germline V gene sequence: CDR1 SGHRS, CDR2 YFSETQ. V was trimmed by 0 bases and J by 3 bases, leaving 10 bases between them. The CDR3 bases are TGCGCCAGCAGCTTGGCCTCGGGGGTCTACAATGAGCAGTTCTTC. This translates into CASSLASGVYNEQFF.

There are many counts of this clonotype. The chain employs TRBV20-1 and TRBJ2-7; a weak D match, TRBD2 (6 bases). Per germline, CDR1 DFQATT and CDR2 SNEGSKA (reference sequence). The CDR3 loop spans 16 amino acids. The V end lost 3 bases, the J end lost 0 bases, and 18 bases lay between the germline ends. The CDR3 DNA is TGCAGTGCTAGTAGGAGCGGGTTATACCTCTCCTACGAGCAGTACTTC. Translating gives CSASRSGLYLSYEQYF.

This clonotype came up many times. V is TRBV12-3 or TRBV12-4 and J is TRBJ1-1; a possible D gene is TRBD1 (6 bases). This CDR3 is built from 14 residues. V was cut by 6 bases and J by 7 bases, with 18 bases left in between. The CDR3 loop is CASRNNRDEGEAFF. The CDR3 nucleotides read TGTGCCAGCAGAAATAACAGGGACGAGGGTGAAGCTTTCTTT.

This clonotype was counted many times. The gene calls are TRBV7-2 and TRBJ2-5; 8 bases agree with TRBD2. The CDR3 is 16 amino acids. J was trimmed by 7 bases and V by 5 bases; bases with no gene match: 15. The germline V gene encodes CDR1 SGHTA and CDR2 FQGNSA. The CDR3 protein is CASSLAGSREAGTQYF. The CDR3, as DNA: TGTGCCAGCAGCCTCGCGGGATCGCGGGAGGCGGGGACCCAGTACTTC.

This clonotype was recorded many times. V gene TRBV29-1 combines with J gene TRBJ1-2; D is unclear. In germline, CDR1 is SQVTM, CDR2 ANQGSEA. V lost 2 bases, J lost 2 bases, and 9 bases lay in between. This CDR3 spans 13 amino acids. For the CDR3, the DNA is TGCAGCGTTGAACTACGGGAAAACTATGGCTACACCTTC. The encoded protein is CSVELRENYGYTF.

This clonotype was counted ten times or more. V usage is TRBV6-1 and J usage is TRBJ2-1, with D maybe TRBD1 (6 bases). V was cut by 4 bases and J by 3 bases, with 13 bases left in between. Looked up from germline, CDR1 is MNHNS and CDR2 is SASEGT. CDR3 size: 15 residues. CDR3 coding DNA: TGTGCCAGCAGTGCAGGGGTCTTGGGCTACAATGAGCAGTTCTTC. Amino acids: CASSAGVLGYNEQFF.

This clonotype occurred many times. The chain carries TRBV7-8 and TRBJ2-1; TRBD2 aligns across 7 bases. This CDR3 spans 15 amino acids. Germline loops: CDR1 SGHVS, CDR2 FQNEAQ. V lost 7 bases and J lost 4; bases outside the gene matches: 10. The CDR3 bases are TGTGCCAGCAACCAGGCTAGCGGAAGGTACAATGAGCAGTTCTTC. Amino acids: CASNQASGRYNEQFF.

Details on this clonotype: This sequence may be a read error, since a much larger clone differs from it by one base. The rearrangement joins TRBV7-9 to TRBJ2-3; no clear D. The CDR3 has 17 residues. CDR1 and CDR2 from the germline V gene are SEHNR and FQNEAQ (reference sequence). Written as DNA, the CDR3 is TGTGTCAGCAGCGCTCTGGACCATCCGCTTGGGGCAGATACGCAGTATTTT. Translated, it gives CVSSALDHPLGADTQYF.

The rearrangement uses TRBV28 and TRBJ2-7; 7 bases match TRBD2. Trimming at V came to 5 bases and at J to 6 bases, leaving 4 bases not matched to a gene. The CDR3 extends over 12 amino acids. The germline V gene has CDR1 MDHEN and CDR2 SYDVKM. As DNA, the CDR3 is TGTGCCAGCAGTAACCCGGGGGGCGAGCAGTACTTC. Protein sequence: CASSNPGGEQYF.

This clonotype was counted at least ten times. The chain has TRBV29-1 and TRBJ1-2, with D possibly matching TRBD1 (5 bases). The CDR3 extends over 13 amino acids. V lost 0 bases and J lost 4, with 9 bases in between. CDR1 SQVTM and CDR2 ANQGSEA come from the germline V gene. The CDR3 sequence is CSVEDGDSYGYTF. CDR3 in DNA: TGCAGCGTTGAAGATGGCGACAGCTATGGCTACACCTTC.

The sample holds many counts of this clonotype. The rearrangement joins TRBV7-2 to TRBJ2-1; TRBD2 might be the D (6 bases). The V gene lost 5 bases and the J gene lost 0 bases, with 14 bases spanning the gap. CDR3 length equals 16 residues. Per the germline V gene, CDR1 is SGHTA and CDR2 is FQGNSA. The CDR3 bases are TGTGCCAGCAGCCCCAGCGGGCCAAGCTCCTACAATGAGCAGTTCTTC. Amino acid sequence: CASSPSGPSSYNEQFF. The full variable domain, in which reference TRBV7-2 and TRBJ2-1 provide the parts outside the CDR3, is GAGVSQSPSNKVTEKGKDVELRCDPISGHTALYWYRQSLGQGLEFLIYFQGNSAPDKSGLPSDRFSAERTGGSVSTLTIQRTQQEDSAVYLCASSPSGPSSYNEQFFGPGTRLTVL.

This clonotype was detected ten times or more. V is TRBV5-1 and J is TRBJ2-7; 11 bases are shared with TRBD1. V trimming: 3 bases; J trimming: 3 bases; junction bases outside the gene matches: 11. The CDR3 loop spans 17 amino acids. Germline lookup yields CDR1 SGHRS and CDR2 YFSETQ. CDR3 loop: CASSSRTGGAGLYEQYF. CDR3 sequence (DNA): TGCGCCAGCAGCTCGCGGACAGGGGGCGCCGGGCTCTACGAGCAGTACTTC.

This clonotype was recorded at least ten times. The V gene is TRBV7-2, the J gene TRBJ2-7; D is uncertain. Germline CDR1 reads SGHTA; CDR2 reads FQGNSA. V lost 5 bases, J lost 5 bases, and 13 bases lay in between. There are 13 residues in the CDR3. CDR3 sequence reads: CASSPKERDEQYF. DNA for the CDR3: TGTGCCAGCAGCCCCAAGGAACGGGACGAGCAGTACTTC.

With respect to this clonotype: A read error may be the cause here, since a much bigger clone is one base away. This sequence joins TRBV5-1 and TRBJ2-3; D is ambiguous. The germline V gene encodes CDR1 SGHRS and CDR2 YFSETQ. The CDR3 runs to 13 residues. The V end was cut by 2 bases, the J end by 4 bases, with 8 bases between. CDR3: CASSLCEADTQYF. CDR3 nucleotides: TGCGCCAGCAGCTTATGTGAGGCAGATACGCAGTATTTT.

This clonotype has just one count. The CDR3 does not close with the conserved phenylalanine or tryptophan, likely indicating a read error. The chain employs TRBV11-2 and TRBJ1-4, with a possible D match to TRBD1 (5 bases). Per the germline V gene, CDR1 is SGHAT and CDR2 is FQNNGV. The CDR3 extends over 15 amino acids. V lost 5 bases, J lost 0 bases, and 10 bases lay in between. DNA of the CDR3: TGTGCCAGCAGCCCGGCGGGGGCAACTAATGAAAAACTGTTTCTT. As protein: CASSPAGATNEKLFL.

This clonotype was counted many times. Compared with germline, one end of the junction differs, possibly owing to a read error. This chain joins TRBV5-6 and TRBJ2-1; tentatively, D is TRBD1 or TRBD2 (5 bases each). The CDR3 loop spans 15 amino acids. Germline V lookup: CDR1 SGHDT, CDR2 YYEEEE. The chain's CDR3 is CPSSLGVSSYNEQFF. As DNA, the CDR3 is TGTCCCAGCAGCTTGGGGGTAAGCTCCTACAATGAGCAGTTCTTC. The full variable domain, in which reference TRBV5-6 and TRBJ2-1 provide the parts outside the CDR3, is DAGVTQSPTHLIKTRGQQVTLRCSPKSGHDTVSWYQQALGQGPQFIFQYYEEEERQRGNFPDRFSGHQFPNYSSELNVNALLLGDSALYLCPSSLGVSSYNEQFFGPGTRLTVL.

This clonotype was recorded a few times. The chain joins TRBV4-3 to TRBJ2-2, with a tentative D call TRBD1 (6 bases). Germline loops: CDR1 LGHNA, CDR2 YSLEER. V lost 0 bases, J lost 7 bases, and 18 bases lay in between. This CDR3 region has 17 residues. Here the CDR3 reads CASSQDWRQGWGGELFF. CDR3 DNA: TGCGCCAGCAGCCAAGATTGGAGGCAGGGGTGGGGCGGGGAGCTGTTTTTT.

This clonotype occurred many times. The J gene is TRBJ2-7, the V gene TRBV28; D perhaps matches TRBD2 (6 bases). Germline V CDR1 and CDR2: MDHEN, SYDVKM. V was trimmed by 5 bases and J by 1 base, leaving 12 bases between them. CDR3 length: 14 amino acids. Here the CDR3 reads CASSVGGASYEQYF. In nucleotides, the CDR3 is TGTGCCAGCAGTGTCGGGGGAGCTTCCTACGAGCAGTACTTC. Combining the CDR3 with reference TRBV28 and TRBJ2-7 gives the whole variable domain DVKVTQSSRYLVKRTGEKVFLECVQDMDHENMFWYRQDPGLGLRLIYFSYDVKMKEKGDIPEGYSVSREKKERFSLILESASTNQTSMYLCASSVGGASYEQYFGPGTRLTVT.